The rows below give T cell receptor beta chains drawn from one sample of a study of chronic HIV infection and antiretroviral therapy. Via MiXCR, TCRdb re-called the 5' RACE reads, giving one row per CDR3 protein. The sample shows 40,000 to 50,000 distinct CDR3 sequences, over 15% of them seen only once. Input material: peripheral blood. These receptors all stem from an adult who had HIV and had not received antiretroviral therapy, or was an uninfected healthy control (not recorded which). Each CDR3 is given with its conserved first and last residue. A D gene is named only where the DNA matches it firmly. Part of the rows lack a size; the others show once, few, many or a class for expanded clones.

v_gene	j_gene	d_gene	abundance	CDR3aa	CDR3nt
TRBV19	TRBJ2-3	TRBD2	few	CASSEREASIRTQYF	TGTGCCAGCTCCGAGCGGGAGGCTTCGATTCGTACGCAGTATTTT
TRBV29-1	TRBJ2-7	TRBD1	.	CSVAGQGFEQYF	TGCAGCGTTGCAGGACAGGGGTTCGAGCAGTACTTC
TRBV28	TRBJ1-5	.	.	CASSLLNQPQHF	TGTGCCAGCAGTTTATTGAATCAGCCCCAGCATTTT
TRBV5-1	TRBJ2-1	.	few	CASSLKVNNEQFF	TGCGCCAGCAGCTTAAAGGTCAACAATGAGCAGTTCTTC
TRBV30	TRBJ2-1	TRBD1	few	CAWSKGTGEWNEQFF	TGTGCCTGGAGCAAAGGGACAGGCGAGTGGAATGAGCAGTTCTTC
TRBV20-1	TRBJ1-6	TRBD1	few	CSAGQGSNSPLHF	TGCAGTGCGGGACAGGGGAGCAATTCACCCCTCCACTTT
TRBV10-3	TRBJ1-2	TRBD1	.	CAITPTGEHGYTF	TGTGCCATCACCCCGACAGGGGAGCACGGCTACACCTTC
TRBV4-1	TRBJ2-1	.	few	CASSQVTLGPYEQFF	TGCGCCAGCAGCCAAGTTACTCTCGGGCCCTATGAGCAGTTCTTC
TRBV3-1	TRBJ1-5	.	few	CASSQDPRKYGVSNQPQHF	TGTGCCAGCAGCCAGGACCCGAGGAAATACGGGGTTAGCAATCAGCCCCAGCATTTT
TRBV6-5	TRBJ1-5	.	few	CASSFMSNQPQHF	TGTGCCAGCAGTTTCATGAGCAATCAGCCCCAGCATTTT
TRBV12-5	TRBJ1-5	.	.	CASGTIRVTNQPQHF	TGTGCTAGTGGTACCATCAGGGTTACTAATCAGCCCCAGCATTTT
TRBV6-5	TRBJ1-2	TRBD1	.	CASSYQGQGTYGYTF	TGTGCCAGCAGTTACCAAGGACAGGGCACCTATGGCTACACCTTC
TRBV5-1	TRBJ2-1	.	few	CASSLAGASSYNEQFF	TGCGCCAGCAGCTTGGCCGGGGCCAGCTCCTACAATGAGCAGTTCTTC
TRBV11-3	TRBJ2-1	TRBD2	few	CASSLGGLAPYNEQFF	TGTGCCAGCAGCTTAGGGGGACTAGCTCCCTACAATGAGCAGTTCTTC
TRBV28	TRBJ1-1	.	.	CASSLAMNTEAFF	TGTGCCAGCAGTTTAGCTATGAACACTGAAGCTTTCTTT
TRBV28	TRBJ1-5	TRBD1	.	CASSSVSGTGRRQPQHF	TGTGCCAGCAGTTCCGTATCCGGGACAGGACGGCGTCAGCCCCAGCATTTT
TRBV20-1	TRBJ2-1	TRBD2	few	CSASPGLALDNEQFF	TGCAGTGCTAGCCCCGGACTAGCGTTGGACAATGAGCAGTTCTTC
TRBV29-1	TRBJ2-1	TRBD2	many	CSVGTSGYNEQFF	TGCAGCGTTGGGACTAGCGGTTACAATGAGCAGTTCTTC
TRBV11-2	TRBJ2-6	.	.	CASSPLGASNVLTF	TGTGCCAGCAGCCCTCTTGGGGCTTCCAACGTCCTGACTTTC
TRBV7-8	TRBJ2-7	TRBD2	few	CASSPIGLASYEQYF	TGTGCCAGCAGCCCAATAGGACTAGCCTCCTACGAGCAGTACTTC
TRBV9	TRBJ2-3	.	few	CASSVGIRTDTQYF	TGTGCCAGCAGCGTAGGTATAAGAACAGATACGCAGTATTTT
TRBV10-3	TRBJ1-1	.	.	CAISESQGGTEAFF	TGTGCCATCAGTGAGTCGCAGGGCGGGACTGAAGCTTTCTTT
TRBV2	TRBJ1-2	.	.	CASPTETYGYTF	TGTGCCAGCCCGACAGAGACTTATGGCTACACCTTC
TRBV21-1	TRBJ1-6	.	.	CASVGFNSPLHF	TGTGCCAGCGTGGGGTTTAATTCACCCCTCCACTTT
TRBV12-3/TRBV12-4	TRBJ2-1	TRBD2	few	CASIPWGAGGLLDEQFF	TGTGCCAGCATTCCCTGGGGAGCGGGAGGATTATTAGATGAGCAGTTCTTC
TRBV28	TRBJ1-1	TRBD1	.	CASSPLDREATEAFF	TGTGCCAGCAGTCCCCTCGACAGGGAAGCTACTGAAGCTTTCTTT
TRBV4-1	TRBJ1-3	.	few	CASSADSFSGNTIYF	TGCGCCAGCAGCGCTGACAGCTTCTCTGGAAACACCATATATTTT
TRBV5-1	TRBJ2-7	.	few	CASSSSTGFAYEQYF	TGCGCCAGCAGCTCGTCGACAGGCTTCGCCTACGAGCAGTACTTC
TRBV2	TRBJ2-7	.	.	CASSTGRAGEQYF	TGTGCCAGCAGCACGGGACGAGCGGGTGAGCAGTACTTC
TRBV6-6	TRBJ1-2	TRBD1	few	CASSDRGRGYGYTF	TGTGCCAGCAGTGACAGGGGGCGAGGCTATGGCTACACCTTC
TRBV7-9	TRBJ1-6	.	few	CASSPMALGSSYNSPLHF	TGTGCCAGCAGCCCCATGGCGTTAGGGAGCTCCTATAATTCACCCCTCCACTTT
TRBV5-1	TRBJ1-2	.	.	CASGPQGIYGYTF	TGCGCCAGCGGACCCCAGGGAATCTATGGCTACACCTTC
TRBV11-2	TRBJ2-1	.	.	CASSWAYDEQFF	TGTGCCAGCAGCTGGGCGTACGATGAGCAGTTCTTC
TRBV5-1	TRBJ1-1	TRBD1	few	CASRDRERVNTEAFF	TGCGCCAGCCGGGACAGGGAGAGAGTGAACACTGAAGCTTTCTTT
TRBV4-1	TRBJ2-7	.	few	CASSQPNRVREQYF	TGCGCCAGCAGCCAACCGAACAGGGTCCGGGAGCAGTACTTC
TRBV28	TRBJ2-3	.	.	CASTIDRSTDTQYF	TGTGCCAGCACCATTGACCGCTCAACAGATACGCAGTATTTT
TRBV29-1	TRBJ2-7	TRBD2	.	CSGTSDSYEQYF	TGCTCTGGGACTAGCGACTCCTACGAGCAGTACTTC
TRBV10-3	TRBJ2-3	.	.	CAISDPSPQYF	TGTGCCATCAGTGACCCCAGTCCGCAGTATTTT
TRBV20-1	TRBJ2-3	TRBD2	many	CSAALWLAGGPRTDTQYF	TGCAGTGCTGCCCTCTGGCTAGCGGGAGGGCCGCGCACAGATACGCAGTATTTT
TRBV27	TRBJ2-1	.	.	CASTRDPLSYNEQFF	TGTGCCAGCACCAGGGACCCCCTTTCCTACAATGAGCAGTTCTTC
TRBV28	TRBJ2-7	TRBD2	.	CASIGGSKLTYEQYF	TGTGCCAGCATCGGGGGGAGCAAGCTAACCTACGAGCAGTACTTC
TRBV5-1	TRBJ1-4	.	.	CASSLTVTNEKLFF	TGCGCCAGCAGCTTGACAGTTACTAATGAAAAACTGTTTTTT
TRBV28	TRBJ1-1	.	few	CASSLNNIKNTEAFF	TGTGCCAGCAGTCTAAATAATATCAAGAACACTGAAGCTTTCTTT
TRBV11-2	TRBJ2-7	.	.	CASSSAPGHTYEQYF	TGTGCCAGCAGCTCCGCCCCGGGACACACCTACGAGCAGTACTTC
TRBV6-2/TRBV6-3	TRBJ1-5	.	.	CASTFTEAGNQPQHF	TGTGCCAGCACCTTTACGGAGGCAGGCAATCAGCCCCAGCATTTT
TRBV20-1	TRBJ1-4	.	.	CSAPDPAGEKLFF	TGCAGTGCCCCAGACCCCGCCGGGGAAAAACTGTTTTTT
TRBV29-1	TRBJ1-1	.	.	CSTRHQNTEAFF	TGCAGCACCCGACACCAGAACACTGAAGCTTTCTTT
TRBV29-1	TRBJ2-7	TRBD2	once	CSVLTSGRAVSYEQYF	TGCAGCGTCCTGACTAGCGGGAGGGCCGTATCCTACGAGCAGTACTTC